This T cell receptor beta chain was identified during a study of T cell repertoires in cytomegalovirus infection. The wider study: Public TCR beta signatures indicated both CMV infection and matching HLA type.

V gave up 3 bases and J gave up 3 bases, with 9 bases separating them. Germline CDR1 MDHEN, CDR2 SYDVKM. The CDR3 extends over 14 amino acids. TCRdb reanalysed the reads using MiXCR and keeps one entry per CDR3 protein. The top ten hold about 6.5% of the sample, which has 210,000 or so distinct CDR3 sequences, 6% to 8% seen once. This clonotype has at least ten counts. Its antigen remains unknown. General study results and limits: Based on cumulative public TCR beta family frequency, carriers of CMV plus the relevant HLA were identified. In two of eight donors, the top clonotype was HLA-C-restricted CMV-specific.

The sample comprised PBMCs. V usage is TRBV28 and J usage is TRBJ1-5; D perhaps matches TRBD1 (5 bases). The clonotype comes from a human donor in good health (CMV status not recorded). Some clones in this sample may be carry-over from other donors' samples. This chain's CDR3 is CASSFTGPNQPQHF. The CDR3 DNA reads TGTGCCAGCAGTTTCACAGGTCCCAATCAGCCCCAGCATTTT.